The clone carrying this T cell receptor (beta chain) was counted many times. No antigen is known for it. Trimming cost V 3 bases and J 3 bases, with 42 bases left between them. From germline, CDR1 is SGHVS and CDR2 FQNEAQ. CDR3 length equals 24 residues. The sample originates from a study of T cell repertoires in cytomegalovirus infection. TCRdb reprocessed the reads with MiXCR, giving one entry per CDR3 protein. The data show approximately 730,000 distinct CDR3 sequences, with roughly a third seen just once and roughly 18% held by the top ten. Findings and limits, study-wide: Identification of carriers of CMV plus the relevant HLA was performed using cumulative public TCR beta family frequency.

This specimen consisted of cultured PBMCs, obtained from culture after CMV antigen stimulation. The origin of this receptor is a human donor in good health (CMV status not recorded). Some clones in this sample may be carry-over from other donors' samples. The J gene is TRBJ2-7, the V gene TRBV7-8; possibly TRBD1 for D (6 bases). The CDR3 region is CASSFPRPGQWTNRVKRTFYEQYF. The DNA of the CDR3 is TGTGCCAGCAGCTTCCCAAGACCGGGGCAGTGGACGAACAGGGTAAAAAGAACGTTCTACGAGCAGTACTTC.